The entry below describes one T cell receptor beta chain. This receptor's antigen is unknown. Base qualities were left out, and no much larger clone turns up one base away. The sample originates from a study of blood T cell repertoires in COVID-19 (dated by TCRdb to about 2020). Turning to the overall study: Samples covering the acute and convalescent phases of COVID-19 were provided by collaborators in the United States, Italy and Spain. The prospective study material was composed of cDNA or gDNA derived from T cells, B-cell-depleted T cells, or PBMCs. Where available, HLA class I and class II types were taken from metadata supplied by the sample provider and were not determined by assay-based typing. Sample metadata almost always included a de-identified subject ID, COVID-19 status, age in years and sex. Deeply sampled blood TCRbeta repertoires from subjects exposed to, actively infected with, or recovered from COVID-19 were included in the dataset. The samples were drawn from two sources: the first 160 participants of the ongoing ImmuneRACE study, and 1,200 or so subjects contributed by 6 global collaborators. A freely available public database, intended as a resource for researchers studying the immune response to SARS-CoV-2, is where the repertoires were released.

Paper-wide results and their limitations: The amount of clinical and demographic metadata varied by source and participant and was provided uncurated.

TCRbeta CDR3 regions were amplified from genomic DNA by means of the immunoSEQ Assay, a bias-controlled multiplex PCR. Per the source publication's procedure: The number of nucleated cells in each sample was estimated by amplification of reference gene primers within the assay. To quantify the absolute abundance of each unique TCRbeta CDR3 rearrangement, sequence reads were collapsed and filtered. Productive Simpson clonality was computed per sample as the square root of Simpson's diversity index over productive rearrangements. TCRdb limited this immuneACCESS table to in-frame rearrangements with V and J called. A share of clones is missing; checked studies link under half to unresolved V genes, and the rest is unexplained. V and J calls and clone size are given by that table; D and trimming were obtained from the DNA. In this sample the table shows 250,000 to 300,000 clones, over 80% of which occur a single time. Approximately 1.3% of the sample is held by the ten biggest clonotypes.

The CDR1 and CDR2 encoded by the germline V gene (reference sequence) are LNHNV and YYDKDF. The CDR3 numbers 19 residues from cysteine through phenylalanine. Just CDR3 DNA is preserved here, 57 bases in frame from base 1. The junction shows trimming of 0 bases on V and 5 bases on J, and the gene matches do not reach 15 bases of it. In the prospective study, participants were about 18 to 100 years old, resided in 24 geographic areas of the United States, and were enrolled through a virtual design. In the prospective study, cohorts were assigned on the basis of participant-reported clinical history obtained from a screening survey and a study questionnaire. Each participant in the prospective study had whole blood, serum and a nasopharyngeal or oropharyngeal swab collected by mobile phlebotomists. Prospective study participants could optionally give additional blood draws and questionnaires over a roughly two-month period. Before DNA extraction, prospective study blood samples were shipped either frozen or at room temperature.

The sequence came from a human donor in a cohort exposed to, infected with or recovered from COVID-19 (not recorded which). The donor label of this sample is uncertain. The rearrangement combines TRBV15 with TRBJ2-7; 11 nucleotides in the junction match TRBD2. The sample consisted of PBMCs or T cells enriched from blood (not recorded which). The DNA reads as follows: TGTGCCACCAGCAGAGATCGGGGGACTAGCGGTACCTTTCGACACGAGCAGTACTTC. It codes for CATSRDRGTSGTFRHEQYF.